These T cell receptor beta chains were read from a single sample in a study of blood T cell repertoires in COVID-19. Sequencing used immunoSEQ multiplex PCR; TCRdb keeps in-frame clones, though not all of them. The data hold around 150,000 clones, with around 90% observed a single time. The sample comprised peripheral blood. The receptors stem from a woman aged 55-69 years who had recovered from COVID-19. Each CDR3 is given with its conserved first and last residue. Each record gives: J gene, V gene, clone size, D gene, CDR3 length, CDR3 DNA, CDR3 protein. A D gene is named only where the DNA matches it firmly. Clone size is stated in some rows and not others, as once, few, many or a class when expanded.

TRBJ1-2	TRBV28	NA	TRBD1	14	TGTGCCAGCAGTCCGCTGGGACAGGGGCGTGGCTACACCTTC	CASSPLGQGRGYTF
TRBJ1-2	TRBV5-1	NA	TRBD1	17	TGCGCCAGCAGCTTGGTGTCAGGGGGCGAGGGGTCGTATGGCTACACCTTC	CASSLVSGGEGSYGYTF
TRBJ1-1	TRBV14	NA	NA	12	TGTGCCAGCAGCCGAACTGGGCAGGAAGCTTTCTTT	CASSRTGQEAFF
TRBJ2-5	TRBV7-2	NA	TRBD2	15	TGTGCCAGCAGCCGGAGACTAGCGGCTGGGGAGACCCAGTACTTC	CASSRRLAAGETQYF
TRBJ1-1	TRBV19	NA	TRBD1	15	TGTGCCAGTAGCCGGACAGGGGGCCGGAACACTGAAGCTTTCTTT	CASSRTGGRNTEAFF
TRBJ1-2	TRBV6-5	NA	TRBD1	13	TGTGCCAGCACCGAGACAGGGGCGTATGGCTACACCTTC	CASTETGAYGYTF
TRBJ2-2	TRBV25-1	NA	TRBD1	15	TGTGCCAGCAGTGAAATAGGGGGCCGGCCCGGGGAGCTGTTTTTT	CASSEIGGRPGELFF
TRBJ2-3	TRBV9	NA	NA	17	TGTGCCAGCAGCCCCAGTGGGGGACAAGCGATCATGGATACGCAGTATTTT	CASSPSGGQAIMDTQYF
TRBJ1-1	TRBV9	NA	NA	15	TGTGCCAGCAGCGTAGGAGGACAGTCGAACACTGAAGCTTTCTTT	CASSVGGQSNTEAFF
TRBJ2-2	TRBV7-7	NA	TRBD2	16	TGTGCCAGCAGCTCGGGGGGTCACATGAACACCGGGGAGCTGTTTTTT	CASSSGGHMNTGELFF
TRBJ2-5	TRBV10-3	NA	TRBD1	17	TGTGCCATCAGTGTGGACAGGGGGCTCTGGACGGAAGAGACCCAGTACTTC	CAISVDRGLWTEETQYF
TRBJ1-2	TRBV28	NA	TRBD1	14	TGTGCCAGCATCCAGGGGGCAGCCCCATATGGCTACACCTTC	CASIQGAAPYGYTF
TRBJ2-2	TRBV4-1	NA	NA	16	TGCGCCAGCAGCCACGCAACAGGGCCCAACACCGGGGAGCTGTTTTTT	CASSHATGPNTGELFF
TRBJ2-5	TRBV7-9	NA	TRBD1	15	TGTGCCAGCAGCTTAGGAGGACAGGGGAGAGAGACCCAGTACTTC	CASSLGGQGRETQYF
TRBJ2-2	TRBV28	NA	TRBD1	17	TGTGCCAGCAGTTTATACAGGGGGCAAGTGAACACCGGGGAGCTGTTTTTT	CASSLYRGQVNTGELFF
TRBJ2-1	TRBV3-1/TRBV3-2	NA	TRBD2	17	TGTGCCAGCAGCCAAGGCTTTGCGGGGGGGCCCCACAATGAGCAGTTCTTC	CASSQGFAGGPHNEQFF
TRBJ2-3	TRBV28	NA	NA	14	TGTGCCAGCAGAGGGCAGGGTGGAGCGGATACGCAGTATTTT	CASRGQGGADTQYF
TRBJ2-1	TRBV6-5	NA	NA	13	TGTGCCAGCAGTTACTCCGTTTTAAATGAGCAGTTCTTC	CASSYSVLNEQFF
TRBJ2-3	TRBV19	NA	TRBD2	14	TGTGCCAGTAGTCGACTAGCAGGTACAGATACGCAGTATTTT	CASSRLAGTDTQYF
TRBJ1-1	TRBV5-5	once	TRBD1	14	TGTGCCAGCAGCTGGGGACAGGGGTTTGCTGAAGCTTTCTTT	CASSWGQGFAEAFF
TRBJ2-5	TRBV28	NA	TRBD2	15	TGTGCCAGCAGTCTCCCCGCGGGGGGGCGGGAGACCCAGTACTTC	CASSLPAGGRETQYF
TRBJ2-3	TRBV4-3	NA	TRBD2	16	TGCGCCAGCAGCCAAGAGTTGGTAGCGGGGACGGATACGCAGTATTTT	CASSQELVAGTDTQYF
TRBJ2-1	TRBV5-6	NA	NA	11	TGTGCCAGCAGCTCAGACTATGGTGAGTTCTTC	CASSSDYGEFF
TRBJ1-2	TRBV6-5	NA	NA	13	TGTGCCAGCAGGACCACAGCCCTCTATGGCTACACCTTC	CASRTTALYGYTF
TRBJ1-2	TRBV11-2	NA	NA	14	TGTGCCAGCAGCTCACTTACTTCGGGTTATGGCTACACCTTC	CASSSLTSGYGYTF
TRBJ2-6	TRBV18	NA	TRBD2	18	TGTGCCAGCTCACCCCTCCTCGGGGGGAGCTCTGGGGCCAACGTCCTGACTTTC	CASSPLLGGSSGANVLTF
TRBJ2-3	TRBV11-2	NA	NA	17	TGTGCCAGCACCCCCGCTGTTATGGAGCTCGGTGAGGATACGCAGTATTTT	CASTPAVMELGEDTQYF
TRBJ2-2	TRBV2	once	NA	14	TGTGCCAGCAACGCAGGGGCGAACACCGGGGAGCTGTTTTTT	CASNAGANTGELFF
TRBJ1-2	TRBV28	NA	TRBD1	14	TGTGCCAGCAGTTTCGGACAGGGGGCCTATGGCTACACCTTC	CASSFGQGAYGYTF
TRBJ1-1	TRBV4-2	NA	TRBD1	18	TGTGCCAGCAGCCGCCACCTTAAGGGAGACAGGGAGATGCTCGAAGCTTTCTTT	CASSRHLKGDREMLEAFF
TRBJ2-2	TRBV2	NA	TRBD2	17	TGTGCCAGCAGTGAGATTAGCGGGGCTGGGAACACCGGGGAGCTGTTTTTT	CASSEISGAGNTGELFF
TRBJ2-5	TRBV7-9	once	TRBD2	16	TGTGCCAGCAGCCTCTCTAGCGGGGGACCCCCGGAGACCCAGTACTTC	CASSLSSGGPPETQYF
TRBJ1-5	TRBV5-5	NA	NA	13	TGTGCCAGCAGCTTGACGGTCAATCAGCCCCAGCATTTT	CASSLTVNQPQHF
TRBJ2-5	TRBV5-4	NA	NA	14	TGTGCCAGCAGCTTGCAGGCAGGCCAAGAGACCCAGTACTTC	CASSLQAGQETQYF
TRBJ1-3	TRBV5-1	NA	NA	17	TGCGCCAGCAGCTTGTCCAGGGGCCTATTCTCTGGAAACACCATATATTTT	CASSLSRGLFSGNTIYF
TRBJ2-1	TRBV3-1/TRBV3-2	NA	TRBD2	15	TGTGCCAGCAGCCCGCGACTAGCGGGGGGGCTTGAGCAGTTCTTC	CASSPRLAGGLEQFF
TRBJ2-3	TRBV10-2	NA	NA	15	TGCGCCAGCAGTGAGTCAGGGGTCGGCGCAGATACGCAGTATTTT	CASSESGVGADTQYF
TRBJ2-7	TRBV7-3	NA	TRBD1	16	TGTGCCAGCAGCTTAAAAACAGGGGGGACATCCTACGAGCAGTACTTC	CASSLKTGGTSYEQYF
TRBJ1-1	TRBV28	once	NA	14	TGTGTTTCGACACCGGGACAACTGAACACTGAAGCTTTCTTT	CVSTPGQLNTEAFF
TRBJ1-4	TRBV5-8	once	NA	15	TGTGCCAGCAGCTTGTTTCTCGGGGAGGGGAAGAAACTGTTTTTT	CASSLFLGEGKKLFF
TRBJ1-5	TRBV6-6	NA	NA	15	TGTGCCAGCAGTACCCACGGGGTGAGCAATCAGCCCCAGCATTTT	CASSTHGVSNQPQHF
TRBJ2-2	TRBV5-1	NA	NA	15	TGCGCCAGCAGCTTCCTCCCGACGGGGACCGGGGAGCTGTTTTTT	CASSFLPTGTGELFF
TRBJ2-5	TRBV6-1	NA	NA	12	TGTGCCAGCAGTGAAGCCGGGGAGACCCAGTACTTC	CASSEAGETQYF
TRBJ1-6	TRBV5-1	NA	NA	16	TGCGCCAGCAGCCGACAGCCGGCTCAAGATAATTCACCCCTCCACTTT	CASSRQPAQDNSPLHF
TRBJ1-2	TRBV4-1	NA	NA	16	TGCGCCAGCAGCCAAGCGACCGGGGGGAGGTTCTATGGCTACACCTTC	CASSQATGGRFYGYTF
TRBJ1-5	TRBV7-9	once	TRBD1	15	TGTGCCAGCAGCTTAGGGACAGGGAGAGATCAGCCCCAGCATTTT	CASSLGTGRDQPQHF
TRBJ2-7	TRBV28	NA	TRBD1	14	TGTGCCAGCAGTGGGGGACAGGGGGTGGACGAGCAGTACTTC	CASSGGQGVDEQYF
TRBJ2-5	TRBV5-1	NA	NA	14	TGCGCCAGCAGCTTGGGTTCGTACCAAGAGACCCAGTACTTC	CASSLGSYQETQYF